This TCR beta chain stems from a study of cytomegalovirus exposure and HLA in healthy donors. This clone was counted once. Its antigen is still unknown. Study results and caveats: A highly shared variant cluster was judged a likely technical artifact. Earlier analysis found most TCR beta V segments productive about 90% or about 30% of the time.

V lost 4 bases and J lost 7; bases outside the gene matches: 9. Germline CDR1 and CDR2: SGHTA and FQGTGA. CDR3 length: 15 amino acids. This PCR relied on a set of 60 Vbeta primers and 13 Jbeta primers. Assay: immunoSEQ multiplex PCR; the TCRdb copy retains only in-frame clones and omits some. Altogether some 110,000 clones are present, around 79% being singletons, with the ten largest covering 4.5% to 7%. This sequence joins TRBV7-3 and TRBJ2-7; 11 nucleotides match TRBD1. The sequence was obtained from a man aged 60 to 75 in good health and CMV-seropositive. The sample consisted of PBMCs. The CDR3 protein is CASSWTGTGGEEQYF. CDR3 bases: TGTGCCAGCAGCTGGACCGGGACAGGGGGGGAGGAGCAGTACTTC.